This T cell receptor beta chain comes out of a study of beta chain features in type 1 diabetes. In regard to this clone: Its target is unknown.

Findings and limits, study-wide: Fewer junction insertions and more nucleotide deletions appeared in type 1 diabetes patients. Relative to healthy donors, patients appeared to have naive, central memory and Treg TCRB repertoires that were more similar. Moderately but significantly shorter TCRB CDR3s were found in Type 1 diabetes patients in all four CD4+ subsets.

The CDR3 is 15 amino acids. Germline V CDR1 and CDR2: SGHVS, FQNEAQ. The V segment lost 6 bases and the J segment 8 bases; nucleotides outside the gene matches: 11. cDNA synthesis used the whole RNA isolate, giving expressed TCRB sequences. Naive, central memory and regulatory T cell samples averaged approximately 3.5 million immunoSEQ reads each. Produced via immunoSEQ multiplex PCR; TCRdb's table is partial and in-frame only. The table shows roughly 140,000 clones, with 10% occurring only once. The chain carries TRBV7-8 and TRBJ2-1, with 9 bases that match TRBD2. The sample taken for sequencing was central memory CD4+ T cells from blood. This clonotype was sampled from a man aged 30-40 years with type 1 diabetes. As DNA, the CDR3 is TGTGCCAGCAGTAGGTCGATAGCGGGAGTCTATGAGCAGTTCTTC. This codes for CASSRSIAGVYEQFF. The full variable domain, its missing parts supplied by reference TRBV7-8 and TRBJ2-1, is GAGVSQSPRYKVAKRGQDVALRCDPISGHVSLFWYQQALGQGPEFLTYFQNEAQLDKSGLPSDRFFAERPEGSVSTLKIQRTQQEDSAVYLCASSRSIAGVYEQFFGPGTRLTVL.